This T cell receptor (beta chain) was documented in a study of CD8 T cells in ankylosing spondylitis. Germline CDR1 reads SGHVS; CDR2 reads FNYEAQ. This CDR3 has 14 amino acids. J gave up 3 bases and V 5 bases, and 4 bases lay outside the gene matches. For TCR beta, libraries came from quantitative 5'-RACE with molecular barcodes. MiXCR was run by TCRdb on the 5' RACE reads, yielding one entry per CDR3 protein. The data contain about 840,000 distinct CDR3 sequences, approximately 12% of them singletons. Comment on this clonotype: The antigen is not known.

Study-wide findings and caveats: What appeared characteristic of ankylosing spondylitis blood was a TCR beta motif of eight highly homologous variants. Before this, some motif variants had been reported in reactive arthritis synovial fluid and blood.

The chain carries TRBV7-6 and TRBJ2-5; 9 positions match TRBD1. Sequencing was performed on blood, either unsorted or a sorted T cell fraction (not recorded which). This TCR came from a male donor with ankylosing spondylitis. DNA for the CDR3: TGTGCCAGCAGCGGAGGGACAGGGAAAGAGACCCAGTACTTC. As protein: CASSGGTGKETQYF.